This TCR beta chain comes out of a study of shared clonotypes between healthy human individuals. General study findings and limits: With few donors, the genetic and exposure-history diversity represented was limited.

Concerning this clone itself: The antigen is unknown.

Clones were sequenced by immunoSEQ multiplex PCR, and TCRdb holds only the in-frame ones, with some missing. The sample holds some 2.3 million clones, 80% to 95% seen once. Germline V CDR1 and CDR2: SGDLS, YYNGEE. The germline V and J ends were trimmed by 1 base and 0 bases, with 12 bases remaining between them. CDR3 length equals 16 residues. This chain connects TRBV9 to TRBJ2-3; D is ambiguous. This clonotype was obtained from a man in his late teens or twenties in good health. Some clones in this sample may be carry-over from other donors' samples. Sequencing input: naive CD4+ T cells from PBMCs. Documented subset: CD45RA+ positively selected. The CDR3 reads CASSVTRFSSTDTQYF. CDR3 DNA sequence: TGTGCCAGCAGCGTAACGCGGTTTTCTAGCACAGATACGCAGTATTTT.